These T cell receptor beta chains were read from a single sample in a study. TCRdb called the RT-PCR reads again in MiXCR, with one record for every CDR3 protein. In the table there are more than 550,000 distinct CDR3 sequences, about 14% of which are singletons. The sequenced sample consisted of memory CD4+ T cells from blood. The receptors originated from a female donor in good health, serving as a healthy control. Both conserved end residues are part of each CDR3. D genes are given only for firm matches. The size field is filled for only some rows; it gives once, few, many or a size class.

clone size	V gene	D gene	J gene	CDR3 DNA	CDR3 protein
many	TRBV29-1	TRBD1	TRBJ1-4	TGCAGCGCGTCAGGGGGCTCTAATGAAAAACTGTTTTTT	CSASGGSNEKLFF
-	TRBV12-3/TRBV12-4	TRBD1	TRBJ1-2	TGTGCCAGCACTCCAGGACAGGGAGTGAAAGCTAACTATGGCTACACCTTC	CASTPGQGVKANYGYTF
many	TRBV20-1	TRBD2	TRBJ2-1	TGCAGTGCTGGGGGACTAGCGGGAGGACTCAGGAATGAGCAGTTCTTC	CSAGGLAGGLRNEQFF
-	TRBV6-2/TRBV6-3	TRBD1	TRBJ2-7	TGTGCCAGCAGTGTCGGGACAGGGGGCGTCCAGTACTTC	CASSVGTGGVQYF
-	TRBV18	-	TRBJ2-1	TGTGCCAGCTCACCACCGGCCCGGGGAACGGGACGCCACAATGAGCAGTTCTTC	CASSPPARGTGRHNEQFF
many	TRBV7-2	TRBD2	TRBJ2-7	TGTGCCAGCAGCCCAAGAGCGGGAGGAGGCTACGAGCAGTACTTC	CASSPRAGGGYEQYF
-	TRBV16	-	TRBJ1-2	TGTGCCAGCAGCCAATCAACTCCAGGGTTGTCCCATGGCTACACCTTC	CASSQSTPGLSHGYTF
-	TRBV24-1	TRBD1	TRBJ1-2	TGTGCCACCAGTGATGCCGGGACAGGGGGCAACTATGGCTACACCTTC	CATSDAGTGGNYGYTF
few	TRBV5-1	-	TRBJ2-3	TGCGCCAGCCGAGGGGTAGGGACGGGCAGCACAGATACGCAGTATTTT	CASRGVGTGSTDTQYF
many	TRBV12-3/TRBV12-4	-	TRBJ2-3	TGTGCCAGCAGTTCCTCCAGACGGCTTAGCACAGATACGCAGTATTTT	CASSSSRRLSTDTQYF
-	TRBV5-1	TRBD1	TRBJ2-5	TGCGCCAGCAGGCCCACAGGGGGCTGGCAAGAGACCCAGTACTTC	CASRPTGGWQETQYF
many	TRBV27	-	TRBJ1-1	TGTGCCAGCAGCCGTCACGAAGGGCTTCACACTGAAGCTTTCTTT	CASSRHEGLHTEAFF
few	TRBV24-1	TRBD2	TRBJ2-1	TGTGCCACCAGCCCCAACAGCGGGGGTGAGCAGTTCTTC	CATSPNSGGEQFF
few	TRBV20-1	-	TRBJ1-5	TGCAGTGTCCCAGATGCAGGGAGGGTAGCCCAGCATTTT	CSVPDAGRVAQHF
-	TRBV7-2	-	TRBJ2-2	TGTGCCAGCAGCTTAAGACCGAGCGACACCGGGGAGCTGTTTTTT	CASSLRPSDTGELFF
many	TRBV20-1	TRBD2	TRBJ2-1	TGCAGTGCCACTACTAGCGGGGAGGTCCCTAACTCCTACAATGAGCAGTTCTTC	CSATTSGEVPNSYNEQFF
-	TRBV30	-	TRBJ1-2	TGTGCCTGGAGTTTGGGAAACTATGGCTACACCTTC	CAWSLGNYGYTF
few	TRBV24-1	-	TRBJ1-5	TGTGCCACCAGTGCCCCAGGGGCGTCGAATCAGCCCCAGCATTTT	CATSAPGASNQPQHF
few	TRBV6-1	TRBD2	TRBJ2-7	TGTGCCAGCAGTGAAGCGCCAGCGGGAGATTACTACGAGCAGTACTTC	CASSEAPAGDYYEQYF
-	TRBV5-1	-	TRBJ2-5	TGCGCCAGCAGCTTTGGCCAGGCGGGGGAGACCCAGTACTTC	CASSFGQAGETQYF
-	TRBV6-2/TRBV6-3	TRBD1	TRBJ1-2	TGTGCCAGCAGTAACAGGGGGGCTTGGTATGGCTACACCTTC	CASSNRGAWYGYTF
few	TRBV15	-	TRBJ2-3	TGTGCCACCAGCAGATCATCCAGGGTTAGCACAGATACGCAGTATTTT	CATSRSSRVSTDTQYF
many	TRBV6-2/TRBV6-3	TRBD2	TRBJ2-5	TGTGCCAGCAGTTACTCGGGCCTAGCGGGAGAGACCCAGTACTTC	CASSYSGLAGETQYF
-	TRBV24-1	TRBD2	TRBJ2-1	TGTGCCACCAGTGAGCCCGCGCGGGGGGCCAATGAGCAGTTCTTC	CATSEPARGANEQFF
-	TRBV7-2	-	TRBJ2-7	TGTGCCAGCAGCTTAAATGCGCTCAACTACGAGCAGTACTTC	CASSLNALNYEQYF
-	TRBV5-8	-	TRBJ1-2	TGTGCCAGCAGCCCCTCCCGGACTGAAACATATGGCTACACCTTC	CASSPSRTETYGYTF
few	TRBV12-3/TRBV12-4	-	TRBJ1-1	TGTGCCAGCAGTCCAACCCAAGTGTATGCTGAAGCTTTCTTT	CASSPTQVYAEAFF
few	TRBV10-1	-	TRBJ2-2	TGCGCCAGCTCCCGGGATTGGAAGGCCGGGGAGCTGTTTTTT	CASSRDWKAGELFF
-	TRBV5-1	-	TRBJ2-1	TGCGCCAGCAGTCAGCAAAGCTCCTACAATGAGCAGTTCTTC	CASSQQSSYNEQFF
many	TRBV20-1	TRBD2	TRBJ2-1	TGCAGTGCTAGAGAGGAGCGGGGGACCAATGAGCAGTTCTTC	CSAREERGTNEQFF
few	TRBV6-6	TRBD1	TRBJ1-1	TGTGCCAGCTCCCCTGACAGGGGGGACACTGAAGCTTTCTTT	CASSPDRGDTEAFF
-	TRBV5-6	-	TRBJ2-5	TGTGCCAGCAGCTTTTTGTCAGCACAAGAGACCCAGTACTTC	CASSFLSAQETQYF
many	TRBV12-3/TRBV12-4	-	TRBJ1-1	TGTGCCAGCAGTTTTGGACGGCGGAACACTGAAGCTTTCTTT	CASSFGRRNTEAFF
-	TRBV30	TRBD1	TRBJ2-4	TGTGCCTGGAACAGGGGAGATTTAGCCAAAAACATTCAGTACTTC	CAWNRGDLAKNIQYF
-	TRBV30	TRBD1	TRBJ2-1	TGTGCCTGGGCTGACAGGGGGTCCTACAATGAGCAGTTCTTC	CAWADRGSYNEQFF
-	TRBV27	-	TRBJ2-3	TGTGCCAGCAGTTTGGGACACAACACAGATACGCAGTATTTT	CASSLGHNTDTQYF